The 9 T cell receptor beta chains in this list originate from one sample, sequenced in a study of chemoradiotherapy in HPV16-positive cancers. TCRdb keeps only in-frame clones here, not all; method: immunoSEQ multiplex PCR. This sample carries about 25,000 clones, roughly 94% of them seen once, and the ten largest clones take 2.7%. Collection took place from a patient who underwent chemoradiotherapy. Every receptor here comes from a human donor with HPV-associated anogenital cancer.

V gene TRBV11-2 combines with J gene TRBJ1-3, with D tentatively TRBD1 (5 bases). The V end was cut by 3 bases, the J end by 0 bases, with 18 bases between. CDR3 length: 18 amino acids. Germline loops: CDR1 SGHAT, CDR2 FQNNGV. CDR3 sequence: CASSFSPPGLLSGNTIYF. The CDR3 nucleotides are TGTGCCAGCAGCTTTTCTCCTCCGGGACTACTCTCTGGAAACACCATATATTTT.

V usage is TRBV25-1 and J usage is TRBJ2-7; no firm D call. The CDR3 is 12 amino acids. CDR1 and CDR2 (germline): MGHDK, SYGVNS. V was pared by 4 bases and J by 2 bases, with 6 bases between. The CDR3 DNA sequence: TGTGCCAGCAGTGGGAACACCTACGAGCAGTACTTC. It translates to CASSGNTYEQYF.

This sequence joins TRBV19 and TRBJ2-1, with D maybe TRBD2 (6 bases). Germline CDR1 reads LNHDA; CDR2 reads SQIVND (reference sequence). Trimming took off 10 bases at V and 4 bases at J, with 17 bases between the two ends. CDR3 length: 14 residues. The chain's CDR3 is CATRMGGSYNEQFF. In DNA, the CDR3 is TGTGCCACCCGGATGGGAGGTTCTTACAATGAGCAGTTCTTC.

This sequence joins TRBV5-4 and TRBJ2-1, with TRBD2 matching 8 bases. The CDR3 extends over 16 amino acids. V was pared by 4 bases and J by 3 bases, with 9 bases of the junction left unmatched. Germline V gene data show CDR1 as SGHNT and CDR2 as YYREEE (reference sequence). The CDR3 DNA sequence: TGTGCCAGCAGCCGGAGTAGCGGGGCCGTCTACAATGAGCAGTTCTTC. It encodes CASSRSSGAVYNEQFF.

CDR3 sequence: CASSSTGQFYEQYF. For the CDR3, the DNA is TGCGCCAGCAGCTCGACGGGACAGTTCTACGAGCAGTACTTC. This chain joins TRBV5-1 and TRBJ2-7; TRBD1 matches 7 bases. Germline values: CDR1 SGHRS, CDR2 YFSETQ. CDR3 length: 14 residues. Trimming removed 3 bases from V and 3 bases from J; junction bases left unmatched: 6.

Remarks on this clone: This CDR3 is also generated by other DNA sequences in the sample. The chain is built from TRBV30 and TRBJ1-3, with unresolved D. Germline CDR1 reads GTSNPN; CDR2 reads SVGIG (reference sequence). The CDR3 consists of 12 residues. V was trimmed by 0 bases and J by 2 bases, leaving 2 bases between them. The CDR3 nucleotides are TGTGCCTGGAGTGTAACTGGAAACACCATATATTTT. Its translation is CAWSVTGNTIYF.

The gene calls are TRBV5-5 and TRBJ1-3; unclear D gene. V lost 4 bases and J lost 0, with 8 bases in between. The CDR3 consists of 14 residues. The germline V gene encodes CDR1 SGHKS and CDR2 YYEKEE (reference sequence). CDR3 sequence: CASSPFHSGNTIYF. The CDR3 DNA follows: TGTGCCAGCAGCCCGTTCCACTCTGGAAACACCATATATTTT.

The J gene is TRBJ1-5, the V gene TRBV6-5; tentative D call: TRBD1 (5 bases). Germline V CDR1 and CDR2: MNHEY, SVGAGI. The V end was cut by 4 bases, the J end by 5 bases, with 12 bases between. The CDR3 spans 14 residues. CDR3 nucleotide sequence: TGTGCCAGCAGTTCCCAGAAAGGGGATCAGCCCCAGCATTTT. As protein: CASSSQKGDQPQHF.

The J gene is TRBJ1-6, the V gene TRBV11-1; D is undetermined. The V and J ends lost 5 bases and 13 bases respectively, with 15 bases between them. This CDR3 contains 13 residues. Germline CDR1 SGHAT, CDR2 FQDESV (reference sequence). CDR3 amino acids: CASSPHAELPLHF. The DNA for the CDR3 is TGTGCCAGCAGCCCCCATGCAGAACTGCCCCTCCACTTT.